This T cell receptor beta chain was found in a study of neurological immune-mediated disorders. Study-wide points: The greatest TCR clonal expansion appeared in HTLV-1-associated myelopathy and the smallest, falling below healthy controls, in multiple sclerosis.

Trimming removed 7 bases at V and 6 bases at J, with 16 bases between. The CDR3 spans 14 residues. Every sequencing run drew on 15-18 subjects and yielded over 160 million TCR-beta sequences. TCRdb called the 5' RACE reads again in MiXCR, with one record for every CDR3 protein. This table holds some 30,000 distinct CDR3 sequences, around 25% found once. There are many counts of this clonotype. No antigen is known for it. Libraries from sorted cells used some 1 million T cells (CD4+ or CD8+). This sequence joins TRBV12-3 or TRBV12-4 and TRBJ1-5; D is undetermined. The receptor comes from a man aged 50-60 years with HTLV-1-associated myelopathy (HAM/TSP). The specimen was CD4+ T cells from blood. CDR3 in DNA: TGTGCCAGCACCCACTCATCCATCAGTCAGCCCCAGCATTTT. It is translated as CASTHSSISQPQHF.